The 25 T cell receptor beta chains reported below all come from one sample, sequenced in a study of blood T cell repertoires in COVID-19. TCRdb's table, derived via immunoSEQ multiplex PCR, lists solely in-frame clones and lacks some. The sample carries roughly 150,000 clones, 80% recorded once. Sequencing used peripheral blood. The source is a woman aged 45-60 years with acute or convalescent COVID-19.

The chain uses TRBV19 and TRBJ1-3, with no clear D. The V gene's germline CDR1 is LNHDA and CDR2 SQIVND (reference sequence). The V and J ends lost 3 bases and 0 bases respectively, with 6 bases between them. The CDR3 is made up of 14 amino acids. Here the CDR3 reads CASSIRGSGNTIYF. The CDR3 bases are TGTGCCAGTAGTATTCGGGGCTCTGGAAACACCATATATTTT.

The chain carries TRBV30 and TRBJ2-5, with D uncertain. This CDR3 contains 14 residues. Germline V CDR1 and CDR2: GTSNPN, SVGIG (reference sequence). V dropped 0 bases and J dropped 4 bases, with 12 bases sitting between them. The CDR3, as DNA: TGTGCCTGGAGTGTACGAACATTCCCAGAGACCCAGTACTTC. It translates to CAWSVRTFPETQYF.

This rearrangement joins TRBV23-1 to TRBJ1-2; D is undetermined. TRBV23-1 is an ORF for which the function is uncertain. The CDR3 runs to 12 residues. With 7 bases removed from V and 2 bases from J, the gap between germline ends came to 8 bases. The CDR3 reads CASTGLNYGYTF. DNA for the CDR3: TGCGCCAGCACCGGACTCAACTATGGCTACACCTTC.

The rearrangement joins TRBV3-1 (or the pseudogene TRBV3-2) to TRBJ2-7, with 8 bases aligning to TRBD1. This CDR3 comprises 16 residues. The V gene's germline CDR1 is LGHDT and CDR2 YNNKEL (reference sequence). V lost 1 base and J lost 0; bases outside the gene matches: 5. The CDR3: CASSQAPDRASYEQYF. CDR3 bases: TGTGCCAGCAGCCAAGCCCCGGACAGGGCCTCCTACGAGCAGTACTTC.

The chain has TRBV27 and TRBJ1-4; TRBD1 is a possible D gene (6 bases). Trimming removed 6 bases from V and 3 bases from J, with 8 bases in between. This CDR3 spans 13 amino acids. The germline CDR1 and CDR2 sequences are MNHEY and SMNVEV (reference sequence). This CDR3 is CASRQGSNEKLFF. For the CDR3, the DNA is TGTGCCAGCAGACAGGGATCTAATGAAAAACTGTTTTTT.

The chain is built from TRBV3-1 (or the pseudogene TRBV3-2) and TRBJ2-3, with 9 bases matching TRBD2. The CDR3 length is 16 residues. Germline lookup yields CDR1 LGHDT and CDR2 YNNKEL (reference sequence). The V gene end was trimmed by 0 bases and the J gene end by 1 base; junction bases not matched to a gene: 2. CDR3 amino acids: CASSQEAGGGTDTQYF. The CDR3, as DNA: TGTGCCAGCAGCCAAGAAGCGGGGGGAGGCACAGATACGCAGTATTTT.

The CDR3 loop reads CASSPSQGAGNQPQHF. The DNA of the CDR3 is TGTGCCAGCAGCCCATCACAGGGGGCTGGCAATCAGCCCCAGCATTTT. The chain carries TRBV7-9 and TRBJ1-5, with 9 bases lining up with TRBD1. The CDR3 is 16 amino acids. The J segment lost 2 bases and the V segment lost 5 bases, leaving 7 bases of the junction unmatched. Looked up from germline, CDR1 is SEHNR and CDR2 is FQNEAQ (reference sequence).

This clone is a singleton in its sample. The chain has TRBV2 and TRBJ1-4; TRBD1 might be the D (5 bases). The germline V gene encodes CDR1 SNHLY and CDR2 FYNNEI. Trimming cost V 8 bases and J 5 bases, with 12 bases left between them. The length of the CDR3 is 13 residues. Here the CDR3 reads CASALRGNEKLFF. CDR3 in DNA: TGTGCCAGCGCGTTACGGGGGAATGAAAAACTGTTTTTT.

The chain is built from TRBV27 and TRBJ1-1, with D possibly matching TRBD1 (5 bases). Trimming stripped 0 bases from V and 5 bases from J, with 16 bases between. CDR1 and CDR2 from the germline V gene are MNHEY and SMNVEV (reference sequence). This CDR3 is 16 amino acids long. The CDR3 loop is CASSLSGGEIRTEAFF. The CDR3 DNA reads TGTGCCAGCAGTTTATCAGGAGGGGAAATAAGGACTGAAGCTTTCTTT.

Here the CDR3 reads CASSVGPQGIGGYTF. DNA of the CDR3: TGTGCCAGTAGTGTGGGCCCCCAGGGAATAGGCGGCTACACCTTC. V gene TRBV19 combines with J gene TRBJ1-2; possibly TRBD1 for D (5 bases). The CDR3 spans 15 residues. V was pared by 5 bases and J by 8 bases, with 21 bases between. CDR1 LNHDA and CDR2 SQIVND come from the germline V gene (reference sequence). Combining the CDR3 with reference TRBV19 and TRBJ1-2 gives the whole variable domain DGGITQSPKYLFRKEGQNVTLSCEQNLNHDAMYWYRQDPGQGLRLIYYSQIVNDFQKGDIAEGYSVSREKKESFPLTVTSAQKNPTAFYLCASSVGPQGIGGYTFGSGTRLTVV.

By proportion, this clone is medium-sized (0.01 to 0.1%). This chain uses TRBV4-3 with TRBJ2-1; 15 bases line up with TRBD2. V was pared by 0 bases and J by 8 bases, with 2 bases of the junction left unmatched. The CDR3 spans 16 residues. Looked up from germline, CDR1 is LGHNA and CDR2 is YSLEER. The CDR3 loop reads CASSQEGTSGGYEQFF. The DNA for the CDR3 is TGCGCCAGCAGCCAAGAGGGGACTAGCGGGGGGTATGAGCAGTTCTTC.

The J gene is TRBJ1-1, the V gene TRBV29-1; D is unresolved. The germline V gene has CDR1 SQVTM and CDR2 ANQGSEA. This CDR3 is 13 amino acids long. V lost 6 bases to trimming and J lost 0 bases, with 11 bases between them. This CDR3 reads CSVPGVLNTEAFF. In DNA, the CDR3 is TGCAGCGTGCCCGGGGTTTTGAACACTGAAGCTTTCTTT.

The DNA for the CDR3 is TGTGCCAGTAGTATAGGGGACAGGGGTCCCACGAGCGTCCTGACTTTC. Amino acids: CASSIGDRGPTSVLTF. The V and J genes are TRBV19 and TRBJ2-6, with 10 nucleotides matching TRBD1. The CDR3 contains 16 residues. V shed 1 base and J 12 bases; nucleotides not matched to a gene: 9. CDR1 and CDR2 from the germline V gene are LNHDA and SQIVND (reference sequence).

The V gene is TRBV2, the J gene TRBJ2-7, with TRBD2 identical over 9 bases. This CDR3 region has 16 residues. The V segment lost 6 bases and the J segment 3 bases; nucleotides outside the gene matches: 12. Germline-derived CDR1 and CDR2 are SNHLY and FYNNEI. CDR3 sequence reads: CASRNITGTSHYEQYF. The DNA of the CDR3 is TGTGCCAGCAGGAATATTACCGGGACTAGCCACTACGAGCAGTACTTC.

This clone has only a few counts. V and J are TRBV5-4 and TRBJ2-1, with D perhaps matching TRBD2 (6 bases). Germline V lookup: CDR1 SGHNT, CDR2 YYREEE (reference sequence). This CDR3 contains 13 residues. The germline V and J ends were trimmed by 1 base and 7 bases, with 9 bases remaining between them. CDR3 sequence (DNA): TGTGCCAGCAGCTTGAGGGACTTTAATGAGCAGTTCTTC. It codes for CASSLRDFNEQFF.

The CDR3 DNA is TGTGCCAGCAGCCAGCCTGGGGGCCGGTACAATGAGCAGTTCTTC. Protein: CASSQPGGRYNEQFF. The chain is built from TRBV6-5 and TRBJ2-1, with D possibly TRBD1 on 6 matching bases. CDR3 size: 15 residues. Trimming cost V 6 bases and J 4 bases, with 16 bases left between them. Germline V gives CDR1 MNHEY, CDR2 SVGAGI.

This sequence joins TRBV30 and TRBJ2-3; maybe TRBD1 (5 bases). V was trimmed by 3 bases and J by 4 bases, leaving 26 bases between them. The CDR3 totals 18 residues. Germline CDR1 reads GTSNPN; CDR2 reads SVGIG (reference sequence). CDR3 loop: CAWSGLYEARRGSDTQYF. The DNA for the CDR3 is TGTGCCTGGAGCGGCCTCTACGAGGCCCGAAGGGGCTCAGATACGCAGTATTTT.

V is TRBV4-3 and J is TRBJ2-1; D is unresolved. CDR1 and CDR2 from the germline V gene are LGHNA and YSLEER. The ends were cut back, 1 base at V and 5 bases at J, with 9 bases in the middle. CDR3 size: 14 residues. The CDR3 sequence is CASSQGSRDNEQFF. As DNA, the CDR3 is TGCGCCAGCAGCCAAGGTTCTCGCGACAATGAGCAGTTCTTC.

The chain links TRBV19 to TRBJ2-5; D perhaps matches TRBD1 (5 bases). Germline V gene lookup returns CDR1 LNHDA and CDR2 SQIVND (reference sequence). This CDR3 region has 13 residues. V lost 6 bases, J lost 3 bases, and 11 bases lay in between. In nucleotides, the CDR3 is TGTGCCAGTAGCCCCCCAGGGAAAGAGACCCAGTACTTC. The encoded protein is CASSPPGKETQYF.

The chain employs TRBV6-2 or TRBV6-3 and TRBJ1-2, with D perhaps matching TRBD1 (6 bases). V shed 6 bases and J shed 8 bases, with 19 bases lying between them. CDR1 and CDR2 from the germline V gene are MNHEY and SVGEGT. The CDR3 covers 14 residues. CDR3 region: CASSPGGTRAGYTF. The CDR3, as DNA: TGTGCCAGCAGCCCCGGGGGGACAAGAGCCGGCTACACCTTC.

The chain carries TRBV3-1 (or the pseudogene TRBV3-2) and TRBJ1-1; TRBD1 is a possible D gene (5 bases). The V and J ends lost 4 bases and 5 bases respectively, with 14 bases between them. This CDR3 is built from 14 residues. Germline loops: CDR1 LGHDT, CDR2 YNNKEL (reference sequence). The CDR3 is CASSRSVGDTEAFF. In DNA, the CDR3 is TGTGCCAGCAGCCGATCCGTAGGGGATACTGAAGCTTTCTTT.

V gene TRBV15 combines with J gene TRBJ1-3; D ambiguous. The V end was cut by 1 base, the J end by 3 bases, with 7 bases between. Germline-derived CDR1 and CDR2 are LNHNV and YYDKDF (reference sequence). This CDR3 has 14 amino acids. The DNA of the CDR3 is TGTGCCACCAGCAGAGCGGGGTTTGGAAACACCATATATTTT. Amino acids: CATSRAGFGNTIYF. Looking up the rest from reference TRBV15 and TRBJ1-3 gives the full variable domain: DAMVIQNPRYQVTQFGKPVTLSCSQTLNHNVMYWYQQKSSQAPKLLFHYYDKDFNNEADTPDNFQSRRPNTSFCFLDIRSPGLGDTAMYLCATSRAGFGNTIYFGEGSWLTVV.

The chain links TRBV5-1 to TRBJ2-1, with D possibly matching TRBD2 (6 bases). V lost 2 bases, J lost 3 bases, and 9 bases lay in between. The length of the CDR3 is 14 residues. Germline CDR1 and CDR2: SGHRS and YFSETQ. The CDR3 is CASSFGGVYNEQFF. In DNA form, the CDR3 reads TGCGCCAGCAGCTTTGGCGGGGTCTACAATGAGCAGTTCTTC.

In nucleotides, the CDR3 is TGTGCCAGCAAGGAGCGGGGAGCTAACTATGGCTACACCTTC. This gives the protein CASKERGANYGYTF. The chain joins TRBV2 to TRBJ1-2; D remains unclear. CDR3 length: 14 residues. V lost 7 bases to trimming and J lost 0 bases, with 12 bases between them. Germline V gene lookup returns CDR1 SNHLY and CDR2 FYNNEI.

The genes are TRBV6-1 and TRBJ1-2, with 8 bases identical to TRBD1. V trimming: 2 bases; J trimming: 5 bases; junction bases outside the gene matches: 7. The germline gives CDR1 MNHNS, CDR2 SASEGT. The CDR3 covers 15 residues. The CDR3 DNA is TGTGCCAGCAGTGAATTGAAGGGACAGGTATATGGCTACACCTTC. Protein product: CASSELKGQVYGYTF.